Given below is one T cell receptor beta chain in context. The junction had 9 bases not matched to a gene; V was cut back by 4 bases and J by 2 bases. Germline values: CDR1 LGHDT, CDR2 YNNKEL (reference sequence). This CDR3 is 16 amino acids long. While infection was still active, Seattle patients were enrolled and then followed longitudinally. Authors' analysis steps: Quantification of nucleated cells was approximated via reference gene primer amplification. The table came from immunoSEQ multiplex PCR; TCRdb's copy has only in-frame clones and leaves some out. V, J and clone size derive from that table, while D and trimming were established from the DNA sequence. This sample has 300,000 to 400,000 clones; more than 70% occur once, and the top ten carry 2% to 2.5%. The sample originates from a study of blood T cell repertoires in COVID-19. In the study overall: Acute and convalescent COVID-19 samples came from the United States, Italy and Spain. T cells, B-cell-depleted T cells, or PBMCs supplied cDNA or gDNA.

The rearrangement links TRBV3-1 (or the pseudogene TRBV3-2) to TRBJ2-5; 8 bases fit TRBD2. This clonotype originated in a woman aged 55 to 70 with COVID-19, enrolled during active disease. The sequencing sample was made of peripheral blood. The CDR3 is CASSRTGAGEQETQYF. In DNA, the CDR3 is TGTGCCAGCAGCCGGACGGGAGCGGGGGAGCAAGAGACCCAGTACTTC.